This T cell receptor beta chain was sequenced for a study of T-cell reconstitution after alpha-beta-depleted transplantation in children. This sample's TCRbeta library carried unique molecular identifier barcodes. In TCRdb, the PCR reads were re-called with MiXCR into one record per CDR3 protein. The table has under 250,000 distinct CDR3 sequences, 17% seen once. Overall study findings and caveats: It was newly produced T cells that mostly accounted for T-cell counts and diversity one year after transplant. For some patients, TCRbeta diversity was high at day 60 because of recipient T cells and thymic progenitors that survived. The study reportedly traced alpha-beta T cells about two months after transplant to several hundred expanded graft clones.

This CDR3 is built from 12 residues. The germline V and J ends were trimmed by 5 bases and 6 bases, with 10 bases remaining between them. This clonotype has a handful of counts. What it recognizes is unknown. The chain uses TRBV12-3 or TRBV12-4 and TRBJ1-2; D remains ambiguous. This receptor was taken from a male patient aged 2 to 10 who had a stem cell transplant for acute lymphoblastic leukemia, so the T cells may come from the graft donor. Here the sequenced sample was PBMCs, mostly from graft donor cells, taken 360 days after TCRalphabeta/CD19-depleted stem cell transplant. CDR3 bases: TGTGCCAGCAGTGGTCGTCTGGATGGCTACACCTTC. Its translation: CASSGRLDGYTF.